The 25 T cell receptor beta chains presented below share a single source sample, sequenced in a study of CD8 T cells in ankylosing spondylitis. Points from the study as a whole: About 8 highly homologous variants made up a TCR beta motif, and this motif appeared characteristic of ankylosing spondylitis blood.

One entry per CDR3 protein results from TCRdb running MiXCR on the 5' RACE reads. The repertoire holds about 450,000 distinct CDR3 sequences, with 25% to 30% as singletons. Antigens of these TCRs are unknown. Input material: blood, either unsorted or a sorted T cell fraction (not recorded which). The source is a male donor with ankylosing spondylitis.

The chain links TRBV5-1 to TRBJ1-1; no firm D call. Trimming took off 7 bases at V and 0 bases at J, with 25 bases between the two ends. This CDR3 spans 18 amino acids. Germline V gives CDR1 SGHRS, CDR2 YFSETQ. DNA of the CDR3: TGCGCCAGCTCACTCCGGGTCTCAGACCTTTATTTGAACACTGAAGCTTTCTTT. It is translated as CASSLRVSDLYLNTEAFF.

The chain employs TRBV6-1 and TRBJ2-7; 10 bases agree with TRBD2. V was clipped by 10 bases and J by 4 bases; unmatched bases: 16. Germline assignment: CDR1 MNHNS and CDR2 SASEGT. The length of the CDR3 is 16 residues. The CDR3 is CATDSPGLARTYEQYF. In nucleotides, the CDR3 is TGTGCCACAGACTCCCCGGGACTAGCGAGGACATACGAGCAGTACTTC.

The chain links TRBV6-5 to TRBJ2-5; D not certain. V was cut by 2 bases and J by 4 bases, with 8 bases left in between. The CDR3 has 13 amino acids. CDR1 MNHEY and CDR2 SVGAGI come from the germline V gene. The CDR3 DNA is TGTGCCAGCAGTTACCCAGCCTCAGAGACCCAGTACTTC. Its translation: CASSYPASETQYF.

V is TRBV5-1 and J is TRBJ1-2, with D hard to call. CDR1 is SGHRS and CDR2 is YFSETQ in the germline V gene. The CDR3 loop spans 14 amino acids. V lost 4 bases to trimming and J lost 7 bases, with 17 bases between them. CDR3 in DNA: TGCGCCAGCAGCCCGTCGGGCTCCCAGTTTGGCTACACCTTC. This translates into CASSPSGSQFGYTF.

This clonotype was picked up a small number of times. The chain has TRBV20-1 and TRBJ2-7, with D maybe TRBD1 (5 bases). Germline V gene data show CDR1 as DFQATT and CDR2 as SNEGSKA (reference sequence). Trimming pared 1 base from V and 5 bases from J, leaving 6 bases between. This CDR3 contains 11 residues. The CDR3 is CSARGQNEQYF. The CDR3, as DNA: TGCAGTGCTAGAGGACAGAACGAGCAGTACTTC.

The chain carries TRBV6-2 or TRBV6-3 and TRBJ2-5; 8 bases fit TRBD2. The CDR3 length is 15 residues. CDR1 is MNHEY and CDR2 is SVGEGT in the germline V gene. J gave up 6 bases and V 2 bases, and 8 bases lay outside the gene matches. This CDR3 is CASSYGTSMRKTQYF. Written as DNA, the CDR3 is TGTGCCAGCAGTTACGGGACTAGTATGAGGAAGACCCAGTACTTC.

The chain combines TRBV27 with TRBJ2-5; D is uncertain. The CDR3 is 14 residues long. Germline V gene lookup returns CDR1 MNHEY and CDR2 SMNVEV (reference sequence). Trimming took 6 bases from V and 2 from J, leaving 13 bases between them. The DNA for the CDR3 is TGTGCCAGCAGCCGCCGACGGCAACAAGAGACCCAGTACTTC. Residues: CASSRRRQQETQYF.

The rearrangement links TRBV11-3 to TRBJ2-2; 9 nucleotides align to TRBD1. J gave up 4 bases and V 4 bases, and 4 bases lay outside the gene matches. This CDR3 is built from 15 residues. The germline gives CDR1 SGHNT, CDR2 YENEEA. The CDR3 loop is CASSYWTGATGELFF. The CDR3 DNA follows: TGTGCCAGCAGCTATTGGACAGGGGCCACCGGGGAGCTGTTTTTT.

Only a few counts were recorded for this clonotype. V gene TRBV6-1 combines with J gene TRBJ1-1; D is possibly TRBD1 (6 bases). CDR3 size: 13 residues. The V end lost 6 bases, the J end lost 1 base, and 9 bases lay between the germline ends. CDR1 and CDR2 from the germline V gene are MNHNS and SASEGT. CDR3 nucleotides: TGTGCCAGCAGACAGGGACCGAACACTGAAGCTTTCTTT. Its translation is CASRQGPNTEAFF.

V gene TRBV20-1 combines with J gene TRBJ2-1; a possible D gene is TRBD1 (6 bases). Germline-derived CDR1 and CDR2 are DFQATT and SNEGSKA (reference sequence). Trimming removed 1 base at V and 4 bases at J, with 14 bases between. The CDR3 has 15 amino acids. CDR3 DNA sequence: TGCAGTGCTAGAGCTCCCGGACAGCCTTACAATGAGCAGTTCTTC. It yields the protein CSARAPGQPYNEQFF.

The chain links TRBV28 to TRBJ1-2, with D possibly matching TRBD1 (6 bases). Trimming shortened V by 3 bases and J by 5 bases, and 10 bases separated the two germline ends. Per germline, CDR1 MDHEN and CDR2 SYDVKM. This CDR3 region has 13 residues. CDR3 nucleotide sequence: TGTGCCAGCAGTTTTGGGGGGGCTTATGGCTACACCTTC. Its protein is CASSFGGAYGYTF.

The chain is built from TRBV5-1 and TRBJ1-2, with a weak D call TRBD1 (5 bases). V was trimmed by 4 bases and J by 7 bases, leaving 11 bases between them. The CDR3 has 12 residues. The germline V gene has CDR1 SGHRS and CDR2 YFSETQ. The CDR3 here is CASSPDGAGYTF. DNA for the CDR3: TGCGCCAGCAGCCCGGACGGGGCTGGCTACACCTTC.

This clonotype was seen more than once but under ten times. The chain employs TRBV3-1 and TRBJ2-1; no reliable D call. With 1 base removed from V and 8 bases from J, the gap between germline ends came to 6 bases. The V gene's germline CDR1 is LGHDT and CDR2 YNNKEL (reference sequence). CDR3 size: 12 residues. CDR3 residues: CASSQGRYEQFF. CDR3 nucleotides: TGTGCCAGCAGCCAAGGTCGATATGAGCAGTTCTTC.

This clonotype has a handful of counts. The V and J genes are TRBV21-1 and TRBJ2-1; the table calls TRBD1, which could not be checked here. TRBV21-1 is a recognized pseudogene. CDR3 size: 12 residues. The CDR3 sequence is CASFCSQGEQFF. The CDR3 bases are TGTGCCAGCTTTTGTTCTCAGGGTGAGCAGTTCTTC.

The chain joins TRBV20-1 to TRBJ1-1; D is unclear. Per the germline V gene, CDR1 is DFQATT and CDR2 is SNEGSKA (reference sequence). The CDR3 spans 15 residues. Between the trimmed V and J ends, which lost 3 bases and 1 base, there was a span of 15 bases. CDR3 DNA sequence: TGCAGTGCTAGGGGGAGGCAGCCCGCGAACACTGAAGCTTTCTTT. It specifies CSARGRQPANTEAFF.

This clonotype has only a few counts. The chain joins TRBV7-2 to TRBJ1-6; 7 nucleotides align to TRBD1. The length of the CDR3 is 15 residues. The V gene end was trimmed by 4 bases and the J gene end by 8 bases; junction bases not matched to a gene: 8. Looked up from germline, CDR1 is SGHTA and CDR2 is FQGNSA. This CDR3 is CASSSQTGMDSPLHF. As DNA, the CDR3 is TGTGCCAGCAGCTCACAGACAGGGATGGATTCACCCCTCCACTTT. Full variable domain (outside the CDR3, taken from reference TRBV7-2 and TRBJ1-6): GAGVSQSPSNKVTEKGKDVELRCDPISGHTALYWYRQSLGQGLEFLIYFQGNSAPDKSGLPSDRFSAERTGGSVSTLTIQRTQQEDSAVYLCASSSQTGMDSPLHFGNGTRLTVT.

V usage is TRBV4-2 and J usage is TRBJ2-2; 11 nucleotides match TRBD2. Germline values: CDR1 LGHNA, CDR2 YNFKEQ. CDR3 length equals 20 residues. Trimming at V came to 3 bases and at J to 5 bases, leaving 17 bases not matched to a gene. The CDR3 DNA reads as TGTGCCAGCAGCCATATGCCGGGACTAGCGGCGGAACTAACAACCGGGGAGCTGTTTTTT. It encodes CASSHMPGLAAELTTGELFF.

The genes are TRBV7-2 and TRBJ1-1; D remains unclear. V lost 2 bases to trimming and J lost 6 bases, with 10 bases between them. The CDR3 contains 13 residues. Germline CDR1 SGHTA, CDR2 FQGNSA. CDR3 DNA: TGTGCCAGCAGCTTACGTCGCCAACCTGAAGCTTTCTTT. Translation gives CASSLRRQPEAFF. The whole variable domain, remainder taken from reference TRBV7-2 and TRBJ1-1, is GAGVSQSPSNKVTEKGKDVELRCDPISGHTALYWYRQSLGQGLEFLIYFQGNSAPDKSGLPSDRFSAERTGGSVSTLTIQRTQQEDSAVYLCASSLRRQPEAFFGQGTRLTVV.

In this sample, this clonotype turned up a few times. The genes are TRBV3-1 and TRBJ2-2, with TRBD2 as a possible D gene (6 bases). Germline values: CDR1 LGHDT, CDR2 YNNKEL (reference sequence). Trimming took off 7 bases at V and 0 bases at J, with 21 bases between the two ends. There are 18 residues in the CDR3. CDR3: CASTPPGSVGPNTGELFF. The CDR3 DNA reads as TGTGCCAGCACCCCCCCCGGGAGTGTTGGCCCGAACACCGGGGAGCTGTTTTTT.

The genes are TRBV20-1 and TRBJ2-5; TRBD2 is a possible D gene (5 bases). CDR1 DFQATT and CDR2 SNEGSKA come from the germline V gene (reference sequence). The germline V and J ends were trimmed by 4 bases and 2 bases, with 11 bases remaining between them. There are 13 residues in the CDR3. As DNA, the CDR3 is TGCAGTGCTACGGGGTGGGGACAAGAGACCCAGTACTTC. Translated, it gives CSATGWGQETQYF.

Only a few counts were recorded for this clonotype. J is TRBJ2-2 and V is TRBV20-1; 7 bases are a match to TRBD1. The CDR3 is made up of 15 amino acids. V shed 2 bases, J shed 5 bases, and the junction held 8 bases outside the gene matches. Looked up from germline, CDR1 is DFQATT and CDR2 is SNEGSKA (reference sequence). The CDR3 region has the DNA TGCAGTGCTAGACCAGAGACAGGGCTAACCGGGGAGCTGTTTTTT. This codes for CSARPETGLTGELFF.

This clonotype was observed a handful of times. The rearrangement uses TRBV12-3 or TRBV12-4 and TRBJ1-1; tentatively, D is TRBD1 (5 bases). V was shortened by 6 bases and J by 8 bases, with 16 bases between the two germline ends. The CDR3 covers 13 residues. CDR3 DNA: TGTGCCAGCAGAAAAGGGACGGCGGCGGAAGCTTTCTTT. Amino acids: CASRKGTAAEAFF.

This chain links TRBV7-9 with TRBJ2-7, with 14 bases aligning to TRBD2. CDR3 length equals 17 residues. Trimming removed 0 bases from V and 0 bases from J; junction bases left unmatched: 1. CDR1 and CDR2 (germline): SEHNR, FQNEAQ (reference sequence). The CDR3 nucleotides are TGTGCCAGCAGCTTAGCGACTAGCGGGAGGGACTCCTACGAGCAGTACTTC. It codes for CASSLATSGRDSYEQYF.

The sample holds one count of this clonotype. V and J are TRBV19 and TRBJ2-1, with TRBD2 identical over 13 bases. Germline assignment: CDR1 LNHDA and CDR2 SQIVND (reference sequence). The V segment lost 4 bases and the J segment 9 bases; nucleotides outside the gene matches: 3. The CDR3 totals 14 residues. This chain's CDR3 is CASSTTSGRGEQFF. The CDR3 nucleotides are TGTGCCAGTAGTACAACTAGCGGGAGGGGTGAGCAGTTCTTC. Together with reference TRBV19 and TRBJ2-1, the CDR3 gives the full variable domain: DGGITQSPKYLFRKEGQNVTLSCEQNLNHDAMYWYRQDPGQGLRLIYYSQIVNDFQKGDIAEGYSVSREKKESFPLTVTSAQKNPTAFYLCASSTTSGRGEQFFGPGTRLTVL.

The gene calls are TRBV3-1 and TRBJ2-7, with D possibly TRBD1 on 6 matching bases. Trimming took off 4 bases at V and 9 bases at J, with 13 bases between the two ends. Looked up from germline, CDR1 is LGHDT and CDR2 is YNNKEL (reference sequence). The CDR3 totals 12 residues. CDR3 bases: TGTGCCAGCAGCCGGGACACCCACCGGCAGTACTTC. Translation gives CASSRDTHRQYF.